Below, 10 T cell receptor beta chains from the same sample are listed, as sequenced in a study of T cells after yellow fever vaccination. TCRdb re-derived calls from the 5' RACE reads in MiXCR, one entry per CDR3 protein. The top ten clones hold around 25% of a sample with tens of thousands of distinct CDR3 sequences, roughly 13% of them seen once. The material was CD8+ T cells not binding an NS4B(214-222) dextramer, sorted from PBMCs, obtained less than 25 days after the first yellow fever vaccination. These receptors were obtained from a young man who received the YFV17D yellow fever vaccine.

The chain uses TRBV7-9 and TRBJ2-3; weak D call: TRBD2 (6 bases). The CDR3 runs to 14 residues. Germline assignment: CDR1 SEHNR and CDR2 FQNEAQ (reference sequence). V was cut by 3 bases and J by 6 bases, with 13 bases left in between. The CDR3 is CASSFGAGIDTQYF. DNA of the CDR3: TGTGCCAGCAGCTTCGGGGCGGGGATCGATACGCAGTATTTT.

A few counts support this clonotype. The V and J genes are TRBV6-6 and TRBJ1-1; D uncertain. Germline V gives CDR1 MNHNY, CDR2 SVGAGI (reference sequence). The CDR3 has 12 amino acids. Trimming removed 8 bases from V and 4 bases from J, with 11 bases in between. CDR3 nucleotide sequence: TGTGCCAGCGATCAGGAGGGCACTGAAGCTTTCTTT. It is translated as CASDQEGTEAFF.

This clonotype has just a few counts. The chain couples TRBV2 to TRBJ1-4; D is unclear. Trimming pared 7 bases from V and 0 bases from J, leaving 15 bases between. CDR3 length equals 16 residues. In germline, CDR1 is SNHLY, CDR2 FYNNEI. CDR3 loop: CASTVGQVATNEKLFF. CDR3 DNA sequence: TGTGCCAGCACCGTCGGGCAGGTTGCAACTAATGAAAAACTGTTTTTT.

Only a few counts were recorded for this clonotype. This chain links TRBV28 with TRBJ2-1; no clear D gene. The germline gives CDR1 MDHEN, CDR2 SYDVKM. The CDR3 spans 11 residues. Deletions cut 9 bases from V and 0 bases from J, with 3 bases between. The CDR3 reads CASYSYNEQFF. The DNA for the CDR3 is TGTGCCAGTTACTCCTACAATGAGCAGTTCTTC.

This clonotype was picked up a small number of times. The chain links TRBV21-1 to TRBJ2-5; TRBD2 is taken as the D call from the table, unchecked against the DNA. TRBV21-1 is noted as a pseudogene. This CDR3 has 16 residues. The CDR3 bases are TGTGCCAGCAGCACCCTAGCGGGGGCCGCGGATAAGACCCAGTACTTC. This sequence encodes CASSTLAGAADKTQYF.

A few counts support this clonotype. The chain is built from TRBV20-1 and TRBJ1-3, with TRBD1 matching 7 bases. Germline CDR1 and CDR2: DFQATT and SNEGSKA (reference sequence). The CDR3 has 12 amino acids. J gave up 4 bases and V 4 bases, and 1 base lay outside the gene matches. This CDR3 reads CSAKDRGNTIYF. CDR3 in DNA: TGCAGTGCTAAGGACAGGGGAAACACCATATATTTT.

This clonotype was detected only a few times. The chain couples TRBV5-1 to TRBJ2-7, with D maybe TRBD1 (5 bases). The CDR3 loop spans 14 amino acids. V was pared by 5 bases and J by 3 bases, with 15 bases between. The germline gives CDR1 SGHRS, CDR2 YFSETQ. The CDR3 reads CASSHPGHDYEQYF. The DNA of the CDR3 is TGCGCCAGCAGTCATCCCGGACACGACTACGAGCAGTACTTC.

This clonotype was seen a few times. The rearrangement uses TRBV29-1 and TRBJ1-2, with D hard to call. Between the trimmed V and J ends, which lost 0 bases and 3 bases, there was a span of 11 bases. Germline V lookup: CDR1 SQVTM, CDR2 ANQGSEA. The CDR3 totals 14 residues. The CDR3 sequence: CSVEDGRFHYGYTF. The CDR3 nucleotides are TGCAGCGTTGAAGATGGGAGGTTCCACTATGGCTACACCTTC. The full variable domain, its missing parts supplied by reference TRBV29-1 and TRBJ1-2, is SAVISQKPSRDICQRGTSLTIQCQVDSQVTMMFWYRQQPGQSLTLIATANQGSEATYESGFVIDKFPISRPNLTFSTLTVSNMSPEDSSIYLCSVEDGRFHYGYTFGSGTRLTVV.

The chain couples TRBV4-1 to TRBJ1-5, with D uncertain. V dropped 0 bases and J dropped 6 bases, with 6 bases sitting between them. Germline lookup yields CDR1 MGHRA and CDR2 YSYEKL. CDR3 length: 13 residues. In DNA, the CDR3 is TGCGCCAGCAGCCAAGATACCCCTCAGCCCCAGCATTTT. This translates into CASSQDTPQPQHF.

This clonotype was counted only a few times. The V gene is TRBV12-3 or TRBV12-4, the J gene TRBJ1-5; 8 positions match TRBD1. The CDR3 runs 17 residues. The V and J ends lost 5 bases and 2 bases, in that order; junction bases with no gene match: 11. The CDR3 loop reads CASSSGQGGGGNQPQHF. The CDR3 nucleotides are TGTGCCAGCAGTAGCGGACAGGGAGGCGGTGGCAATCAGCCCCAGCATTTT.